The 26 T cell receptor beta chains listed next were all sequenced from one sample in a study of T cell clonality in common variable immunodeficiency. Study-wide results and limits: Fewer deletions and N-nucleotide insertions were reportedly seen in common variable immunodeficiency TCR beta sequences.

Some clones are missing from TCRdb's copy, which holds only in-frame ones; the method was immunoSEQ multiplex PCR. The specimen has over 30,000 clones, none found just once. Their antigens are not known. Input material: peripheral blood mononuclear cells. The origin of the receptors is a human donor with common variable immunodeficiency.

About this clone: The read terminates 3 residues before the CDR3 end, so the remaining end is supplied by the germline J gene. V usage is TRBV29-1 and J usage is TRBJ2-5, with 8 bases aligning to TRBD1. The CDR3 has 12 residues. Looked up from germline, CDR1 is SQVTM and CDR2 is ANQGSEA. V shed 6 bases, J shed 5 bases, and the junction held 5 bases outside the gene matches. The CDR3 here is CSVRTGLETQYF. Incomplete CDR3 DNA: TGCAGCGTCCGGACAGGGTTGGAGACC.

This clone is classed as medium-sized. The read terminates 3 residues ahead of where the CDR3 ends, so the germline J gene completes it. The chain has TRBV28 and TRBJ1-4; tentatively, D is TRBD1 (5 bases). V was clipped by 6 bases and J by 10 bases, with 15 bases between them. This CDR3 is 13 amino acids long. CDR1 and CDR2 from the germline V gene are MDHEN and SYDVKM. CDR3 loop: CASSSQTVGKLFF. CDR3 bases read: TGTGCCAGCAGCTCCCAGACAGTTGGAAAA.

This clone was recorded a few times. The read ends 3 residues early relative to the CDR3; the germline J gene fills the gap. This chain connects TRBV7-2 to TRBJ1-6, with 7 bases lining up with TRBD1. With V trimmed by 5 bases and J by 7 bases, 8 bases remained unmatched. The CDR3 loop spans 15 amino acids. Germline V CDR1 and CDR2: SGHTA, FQGNSA. Incomplete CDR3 DNA: TGTGCCAGCAGCCCTACAGGGGTCCCCAATTCACCC. Residues: CASSPTGVPNSP. The CDR3, in full, reads CASSPTGVPNSPLHF.

At least ten counts were recorded for this clone. The sequence runs out 3 residues before the end of the CDR3; the remainder is reconstructed from the germline J gene. This chain uses TRBV18 with TRBJ2-1, with TRBD1 matching 10 bases. V shed 8 bases and J 7 bases; nucleotides not matched to a gene: 8. Looked up from germline, CDR1 is KGHSH and CDR2 is LQKENI. The length of the CDR3 is 14 residues. The CDR3: CASAPGQGPNEQFF. The DNA read from the CDR3 is TGTGCCAGCGCTCCGGGACAGGGGCCTAATGAG.

The sample holds many counts of this clone. Sequencing ends 3 residues short of the CDR3 end; the germline J gene provides the rest. The chain carries TRBV4-2 and TRBJ2-2, with TRBD1 as a possible D gene (5 bases). V lost 0 bases, J lost 5 bases, and 16 bases lay in between. CDR1 LGHNA and CDR2 YNFKEQ come from the germline V gene. The CDR3 contains 17 residues. The CDR3 reads CASSQEGQTLRTGELFF. The DNA read from the CDR3 is TGTGCCAGCAGCCAAGAGGGGCAGACCTTACGGACCGGGGAG.

A word on this clone: The read ends 3 residues early relative to the CDR3; the germline J gene fills the gap. The gene calls are TRBV19 and TRBJ1-5; TRBD1 aligns across 11 bases. The CDR3 is 16 residues long. V shed 5 bases, J shed 6 bases, and the junction held 9 bases outside the gene matches. From germline, CDR1 is LNHDA and CDR2 SQIVND (reference sequence). The CDR3 sequence: CASSAWGQGEGQPQHF. The covered CDR3 bases are TGTGCCAGTAGTGCCTGGGGACAGGGGGAAGGTCAGCCC.

In the case of this clone: The read stops 3 residues short of the end of the CDR3; the missing end is completed from the germline J gene. The rearrangement uses TRBV19 and TRBJ2-5, with a weak D call TRBD2 (6 bases). The V and J ends lost 5 bases and 6 bases respectively, with 19 bases between them. The germline V gene has CDR1 LNHDA and CDR2 SQIVND (reference sequence). There are 15 residues in the CDR3. CDR3 DNA, as far as it was read: TGTGCCAGTAGTCTGAGAGGGACTGGACGAAAGACC. Translating it yields CASSLRGTGRKT. The entire CDR3 reads CASSLRGTGRKTQYF.

This clone was found a few times. The read ends 3 residues early relative to the CDR3; the germline J gene fills the gap. This chain uses TRBV7-3 with TRBJ1-1; D may be TRBD1 (5 bases). The CDR3 has 14 amino acids. Trimming stripped 5 bases from V and 4 bases from J, with 14 bases between. Germline-derived CDR1 and CDR2 are SGHTA and FQGTGA. The CDR3 protein is CASSLVGGGTEAFF. CDR3 DNA (partial): TGTGCCAGCAGCCTCGTGGGGGGTGGCACTGAA.

The table lists this clone with a few counts. The observed sequence ends 3 residues before the CDR3 terminus, with the missing tail filled in from the germline J gene. This chain links TRBV19 with TRBJ2-2, with 9 bases that match TRBD2. Germline V gives CDR1 LNHDA, CDR2 SQIVND (reference sequence). Trimming at V came to 5 bases and at J to 6 bases, leaving 4 bases not matched to a gene. The CDR3 has 14 amino acids. The CDR3 region is CASSFSGSSGELFF. The CDR3 DNA, read in part, is TGTGCCAGTAGTTTTAGCGGGAGTTCCGGGGAG.

This clone appeared a few times. The read falls 3 residues short of the CDR3 end, and the missing part is taken from the germline J gene. The V call is TRBV7-2, the J call TRBJ1-6; 7 bases align to TRBD1. Germline CDR1 and CDR2: SGHTA and FQGNSA. With 5 bases clipped from V and 5 bases from J, the junction kept 6 bases outside the gene matches. This CDR3 has 15 residues. The CDR3 bases that were read are TGTGCCAGCAGCGCGGGACAGTTAAATAATTCACCC. Its translation: CASSAGQLNNSP. The whole CDR3 protein is CASSAGQLNNSPLHF.

This clone was seen repeatedly, ten times or more. The read halts 3 residues ahead of the CDR3 end, with the missing end drawn from the germline J gene. The chain has TRBV7-2 and TRBJ1-5; possible D gene TRBD1, 5 bases. This CDR3 has 15 residues. Germline CDR1 SGHTA, CDR2 FQGNSA. The ends were cut back, 0 bases at V and 6 bases at J, with 12 bases in the middle. Incomplete CDR3 DNA: TGTGCCAGCAGCTTAGCGCAGGGTTCGGTTCAGCCC. Amino acid sequence: CASSLAQGSVQP. The full-length CDR3 reads as CASSLAQGSVQPQHF.

This CDR3 is CASSAGGPGSGNTIYF. The CDR3 DNA, read in part, is TGTGCCAGCAGTGCAGGGGGGCCGGGCTCTGGAAACACC. The chain joins TRBV2 to TRBJ1-3, with TRBD1 matching 7 bases. The read is 3 residues too short to cover the CDR3 end, so that end is filled in from the germline J gene. Per the germline V gene, CDR1 is SNHLY and CDR2 is FYNNEI. V dropped 4 bases and J dropped 0; count of bases not matched to a gene: 6. The CDR3 is 16 residues long.

In its sample, this clone was seen many times. The CDR3 goes on 3 residues after the read ends, and that part is filled in from the germline J gene. The chain employs TRBV5-1 and TRBJ1-4; unclear D gene. CDR1 is SGHRS, CDR2 YFSETQ, per germline. Trimming stripped 4 bases from V and 2 bases from J, with 12 bases between. The CDR3 has 15 amino acids. CDR3 sequence: CASSETGSTNEKLFF. Partial CDR3 DNA: TGCGCCAGCAGCGAAACGGGGTCCACTAATGAAAAA.

This clone showed up just a few times. The CDR3 goes on 3 residues after the read ends, and that part is filled in from the germline J gene. The V gene is TRBV5-1, the J gene TRBJ2-1; 8 bases match TRBD1. Germline CDR1 reads SGHRS; CDR2 reads YFSETQ. The CDR3 contains 15 residues. Trimming removed 0 bases from V and 5 bases from J; junction bases left unmatched: 4. Partial CDR3 DNA: TGCGCCAGCAGCTTGGCCCAGGGGGCCCACAATGAG. Translation gives CASSLAQGAHNE. The whole CDR3 region reads CASSLAQGAHNEQFF.

To note about this clone: The sequenced fragment ends 3 residues before the CDR3 boundary, so the rest is inferred from the germline J gene. This chain links TRBV6-2 or TRBV6-3 with TRBJ1-6, with D possibly matching TRBD1 (5 bases). V gave up 5 bases and J gave up 10 bases, with 21 bases separating them. CDR1 is MNHEY, CDR2 SVGEGT, per germline. This CDR3 has 16 residues. The part of the CDR3 DNA that was read is TGTGCCAGCAGTGCGGAGGGGCCGTGGTTGCCCTCACCC. It codes for CASSAEGPWLPSP. The entire CDR3 reads CASSAEGPWLPSPLHF.

This clone was seen many times. The read falls 3 residues short of the CDR3 end, and the missing part is taken from the germline J gene. The chain uses TRBV2 and TRBJ2-5; D is possibly TRBD1 (6 bases). The V gene's germline CDR1 is SNHLY and CDR2 FYNNEI. The length of the CDR3 is 12 residues. Trimming removed 7 bases from V and 4 bases from J, with 10 bases in between. The covered CDR3 bases are TGTGCCAGCATAGGACAGATAGAGACC. Translating gives CASIGQIET. The whole CDR3 is CASIGQIETQYF.

This clone was seen repeatedly, ten times or more. Sequencing ends 3 residues short of the CDR3 end; the germline J gene provides the rest. The V call is TRBV2, the J call TRBJ2-3; 12 bases map to TRBD2. Germline loops: CDR1 SNHLY, CDR2 FYNNEI. The CDR3 has 16 amino acids. V lost 6 bases and J lost 2; bases outside the gene matches: 6. CDR3 DNA, as far as it was read: TGTGCCAGCAGCCTGACTAGCGGGAGTGTCACAGATACG. It codes for CASSLTSGSVTDT. The complete CDR3 sequence is CASSLTSGSVTDTQYF.

About this clone: The read comes to an end 3 residues before the CDR3 does, leaving the germline J gene to fill in the end. The chain links TRBV5-1 to TRBJ2-5; 16 bases line up with TRBD2. CDR3 length equals 17 residues. Germline V gene sequence: CDR1 SGHRS, CDR2 YFSETQ. V lost 3 bases, J lost 2 bases, and 4 bases stayed unmatched. The CDR3 here is CASSSGLAGGRQETQYF. The CDR3 bases that were read are TGCGCCAGCAGCTCGGGACTAGCGGGAGGGAGGCAAGAGACC.

This clone was detected only a few times. The sequenced fragment ends 3 residues before the CDR3 boundary, so the rest is inferred from the germline J gene. The chain recombines TRBV2 with TRBJ2-7; perhaps TRBD1 as D (6 bases). This CDR3 comprises 15 residues. The germline V gene has CDR1 SNHLY and CDR2 FYNNEI. The ends were cut back, 5 bases at V and 0 bases at J, with 14 bases in the middle. CDR3: CASSSRQDRSYEQYF. The sequenced part of the CDR3 DNA is TGTGCCAGCAGTTCTCGACAGGACCGCTCCTACGAG.

This clone has only a few counts. The read ends 3 residues before the CDR3 terminus; that terminus is restored from the germline J gene. The sample holds other DNA sequences that translate to the same CDR3. The chain combines TRBV6-1 with TRBJ2-5; TRBD1 agrees at 7 bases. The CDR3 is 14 amino acids. The ends lost 2 bases at V and 5 bases at J; junction bases unmatched: 5. Looked up from germline, CDR1 is MNHNS and CDR2 is SASEGT. CDR3 DNA, as far as it was read: TGTGCCAGCAGTGAATGGCCAGGGGGTGAGACC. This encodes CASSEWPGGET. The whole CDR3 reads CASSEWPGGETQYF.

With regard to this clone: The sequence runs out 3 residues before the end of the CDR3; the remainder is reconstructed from the germline J gene. This chain connects TRBV7-2 to TRBJ1-2; 8 bases are a match to TRBD1. The germline V gene encodes CDR1 SGHTA and CDR2 FQGNSA. Germline trimming cut 1 base from V and 6 bases from J; bases unmatched to any gene: 7. The CDR3 is made up of 15 amino acids. The CDR3 region is CASSLGAGGVDGYTF. The covered CDR3 bases are TGTGCCAGCAGCTTAGGGGCAGGGGGCGTAGATGGC. Looking up the rest from reference TRBV7-2 and TRBJ1-2 gives the full variable domain: GAGVSQSPSNKVTEKGKDVELRCDPISGHTALYWYRQSLGQGLEFLIYFQGNSAPDKSGLPSDRFSAERTGGSVSTLTIQRTQQEDSAVYLCASSLGAGGVDGYTFGSGTRLTVV.

About this clone itself: The CDR3 end lies 3 residues beyond the end of the read and is filled in from the germline J gene. This chain joins TRBV7-2 and TRBJ2-7; D gene uncertain. The germline CDR1 and CDR2 sequences are SGHTA and FQGNSA. V lost 7 bases to trimming and J lost 2 bases, with 12 bases between them. The CDR3 has 13 amino acids. The sequenced part of the CDR3 DNA is TGTGCCAGCACCACTCAACCGACCTACGAG. It yields the protein CASTTQPTYE. The CDR3 as a whole reads CASTTQPTYEQYF.

Only a few counts were recorded for this clone. The CDR3 end falls 3 residues outside the read, so it is completed with the germline J gene. The chain carries TRBV18 and TRBJ1-2; 9 positions match TRBD1. J was trimmed by 6 bases and V by 3 bases; bases with no gene match: 8. Germline assignment: CDR1 KGHSH and CDR2 LQKENI. The CDR3 length is 15 residues. The CDR3 region is CASSPAWDRANGYTF. The DNA read from the CDR3 is TGTGCCAGCTCACCGGCCTGGGACAGGGCGAATGGC.

This clone was picked up many times. The read gets to within 3 residues of the CDR3 end, and the germline J gene fills in the rest. V usage is TRBV20-1 and J usage is TRBJ2-1; D perhaps matches TRBD1 (5 bases). V was trimmed by 2 bases and J by 6 bases, leaving 23 bases between them. There are 17 residues in the CDR3. CDR1 is DFQATT, CDR2 SNEGSKA, per germline (reference sequence). The CDR3 loop is CSARSIDRRGMVNEQFF. The sequenced CDR3 bases are TGCAGTGCTAGATCGATTGACAGAAGGGGAATGGTCAATGAG.

This clone was observed many times. The read stops 3 residues short of the end of the CDR3; the missing end is completed from the germline J gene. V usage is TRBV7-9 and J usage is TRBJ2-2, with 7 bases identical to TRBD1. Germline CDR1 SEHNR, CDR2 FQNEAQ (reference sequence). The CDR3 spans 15 residues. After removal of 5 bases from V and 6 bases from J, the junction contained 9 bases not matched to a gene. The CDR3 reads CASSVTGRDAGELFF. The covered CDR3 bases are TGTGCCAGCAGCGTGACAGGGAGAGATGCCGGGGAG.

This clone was detected only a few times. Read coverage stops 3 residues before the CDR3 terminus; the germline J gene supplies the remainder. V usage is TRBV7-9 and J usage is TRBJ2-7, with TRBD1 as a possible D gene (6 bases). V was pared by 11 bases and J by 2 bases, with 19 bases between. This CDR3 region has 14 residues. Germline CDR1 is SEHNR and CDR2 is FQNEAQ (reference sequence). The CDR3 spells CAAAEGGVAYEQYF. The DNA read from the CDR3 is TGTGCCGCCGCGGAAGGGGGAGTCGCCTACGAG.